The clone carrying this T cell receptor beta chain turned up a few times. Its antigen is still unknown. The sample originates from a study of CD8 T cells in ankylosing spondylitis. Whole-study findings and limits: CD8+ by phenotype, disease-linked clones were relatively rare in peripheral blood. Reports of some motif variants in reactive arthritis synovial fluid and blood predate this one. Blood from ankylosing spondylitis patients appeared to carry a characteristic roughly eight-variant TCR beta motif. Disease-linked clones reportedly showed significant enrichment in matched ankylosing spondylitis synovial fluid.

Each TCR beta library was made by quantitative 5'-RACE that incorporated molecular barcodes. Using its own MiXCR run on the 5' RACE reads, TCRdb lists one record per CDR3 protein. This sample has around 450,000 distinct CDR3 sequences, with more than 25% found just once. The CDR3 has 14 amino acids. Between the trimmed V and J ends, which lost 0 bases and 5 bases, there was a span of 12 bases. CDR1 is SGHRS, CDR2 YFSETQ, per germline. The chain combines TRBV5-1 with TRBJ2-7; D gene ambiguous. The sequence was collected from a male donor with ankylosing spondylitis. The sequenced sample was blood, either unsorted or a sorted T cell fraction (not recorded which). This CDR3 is CASSLAQADNEQYF. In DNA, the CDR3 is TGCGCCAGCAGCTTGGCCCAAGCAGACAACGAGCAGTACTTC.